The sequence of this T cell receptor (beta chain) was determined in a study of T cells in localized non-small cell lung cancer. General study points: Multi-region tumor sequencing was not done, so intratumor heterogeneity could not be excluded. Clonality of T cells reached its maximum in uninvolved adjacent lung, surpassing tumor. A higher density of T cells in blood coincided with extended overall survival. The appearance of a median 57 of the top 100 tumor clones was seen in adjacent lung.

Using immunoSEQ multiplex PCR, the repertoire was profiled, and TCRdb retains in-frame clones only, with some absent. The table has nearly 40,000 clones, more than 85% seen once; the top ten hold around 3.4%. A word on this clone: The target antigen is unknown.

This CDR3 comprises 17 residues. The trim removed 0 bases at V and 4 bases at J, leaving 12 bases unmatched. The germline CDR1 and CDR2 sequences are GTSNPN and SVGIG (reference sequence). This rearrangement joins TRBV30 to TRBJ1-3; TRBD1 aligns across 7 bases. The receptor comes from a man aged 18 to 49 with stage I lung adenocarcinoma. Here the sequenced sample was peripheral blood, taken before any cancer treatment. CDR3 residues: CAWSVTRTGRSGNTIYF. The CDR3 nucleotides are TGTGCCTGGAGTGTAACTAGGACAGGACGGTCCGGAAACACCATATATTTT.